These 7 T cell receptor beta chains were sequenced from one sample in a study of siplizumab effects on memory and regulatory T cells. Their recognized antigens are unknown. Coculturing of the mixed lymphocyte reaction cells was performed at 37°C for around 6 days. The data were produced by immunoSEQ multiplex PCR, yet TCRdb's version contains in-frame clones alone and is incomplete. The repertoire holds about 3,400 clones, with 55% as singletons. Material for sequencing was CFSE-low (dividing) CD8+ T cells sorted from an allogeneic mixed lymphocyte reaction. Source of these receptors: a human donor in good health; the cells came from an allogeneic mixed lymphocyte reaction. Some clones in this sample may be carry-over from other donors' samples.

The count of this clone is one. The chain carries TRBV4-1 and TRBJ2-1; D perhaps matches TRBD1 (6 bases). CDR3 size: 17 residues. Between the trimmed V and J ends, which lost 4 bases and 4 bases, there was a span of 20 bases. Germline loops: CDR1 MGHRA, CDR2 YSYEKL. CDR3 DNA sequence: TGCGCCAGCAGCCCGATTGGGGGCGGGCTAAAATACAATGAGCAGTTCTTC. Translation: CASSPIGGGLKYNEQFF.

The chain uses TRBV18 and TRBJ2-1, with 7 bases aligning to TRBD2. Trimming removed 4 bases from V and 4 bases from J; junction bases left unmatched: 13. Germline values: CDR1 KGHSH, CDR2 LQKENI. The CDR3 is 17 amino acids. CDR3 sequence reads: CASSLLTSNGGYNEQFF. CDR3 sequence (DNA): TGTGCCAGCTCACTGCTGACTAGCAACGGAGGATACAATGAGCAGTTCTTC.

V gene TRBV6-5 combines with J gene TRBJ2-5, with 7 bases aligning to TRBD1. After removal of 3 bases from V and 4 bases from J, the junction contained 5 bases not matched to a gene. Germline V gene lookup returns CDR1 MNHEY and CDR2 SVGAGI. The CDR3 length is 14 residues. The CDR3 reads CASSYLGGRETQYF. CDR3 coding DNA: TGTGCCAGCAGTTATTTAGGGGGCCGAGAGACCCAGTACTTC.

This clone appeared a few times. The chain carries TRBV5-1 and TRBJ2-7; 7 bases line up with TRBD2. The CDR3 is 15 residues long. Per germline, CDR1 SGHRS and CDR2 YFSETQ. V lost 4 bases to trimming and J lost 3 bases; unmatched junction nucleotides: 10. The CDR3 DNA is TGCGCCAGCAGCCACGGCAGCGGGGCAGTCTACGAGCAGTACTTC. Its translation is CASSHGSGAVYEQYF.

The chain has TRBV7-9 and TRBJ2-7, with D tentatively TRBD2 (6 bases). V was pared by 11 bases and J by 3 bases, with 11 bases between. CDR1 and CDR2 (germline): SEHNR, FQNEAQ (reference sequence). The CDR3 is made up of 11 amino acids. For the CDR3, the DNA is TGTGCCTCGACGGGGGACTACGAGCAGTACTTC. Amino acid sequence: CASTGDYEQYF.

V usage is TRBV11-2 and J usage is TRBJ2-1; TRBD2 is a possible D gene (5 bases). The CDR3 runs to 15 residues. Germline V CDR1 and CDR2: SGHAT, FQNNGV. V shed 7 bases and J shed 2 bases, with 15 bases lying between them. The CDR3 bases are TGTGCCAGCAACGGGGTGGTTGCAGCCTACAATGAGCAGTTCTTC. This codes for CASNGVVAAYNEQFF.

The chain recombines TRBV5-5 with TRBJ2-7, with 7 bases lining up with TRBD2. V was pared by 4 bases and J by 3 bases, with 7 bases of the junction left unmatched. Germline CDR1 SGHKS, CDR2 YYEKEE (reference sequence). CDR3 length equals 14 residues. This CDR3 reads CASSGLGTNYEQYF. The CDR3 DNA reads as TGTGCCAGCAGCGGACTCGGGACTAACTACGAGCAGTACTTC. Variable domain in full (rest from reference TRBV5-5 and TRBJ2-7): DAGVTQSPTHLIKTRGQQVTLRCSPISGHKSVSWYQQVLGQGPQFIFQYYEKEERGRGNFPDRFSARQFPNYSSELNVNALLLGDSALYLCASSGLGTNYEQYFGPGTRLTVT.